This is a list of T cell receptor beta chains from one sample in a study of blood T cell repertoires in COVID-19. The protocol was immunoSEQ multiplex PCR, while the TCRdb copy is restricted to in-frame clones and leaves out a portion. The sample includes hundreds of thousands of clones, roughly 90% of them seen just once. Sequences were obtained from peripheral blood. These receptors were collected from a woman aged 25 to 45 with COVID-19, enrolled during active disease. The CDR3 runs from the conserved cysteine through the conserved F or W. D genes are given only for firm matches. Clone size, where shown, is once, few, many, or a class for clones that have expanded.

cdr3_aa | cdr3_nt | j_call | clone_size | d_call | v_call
CASSYNLWLAKYEQYF | TGTGCCAGCAGTTACAACCTGTGGCTAGCGAAGTACGAGCAGTACTTC | TRBJ2-7 | NA | NA | TRBV6-5
CASSLVGQIYGYTF | TGCGCCAGCAGCTTGGTCGGACAGATCTATGGCTACACCTTC | TRBJ1-2 | NA | NA | TRBV5-1
CASSPRTGELFF | TGTGCCAGCAGTCCCCGGACCGGGGAGCTGTTTTTT | TRBJ2-2 | NA | NA | TRBV6-5
CASSPGTGHNQPQHF | TGTGCCAGCAGCCCCGGGACAGGTCACAATCAGCCCCAGCATTTT | TRBJ1-5 | NA | TRBD1 | TRBV9
CASSTTGKKYSPLHF | TGTGCCAGCAGCACGACAGGGAAGAAGTATTCACCCCTCCACTTT | TRBJ1-6 | NA | NA | TRBV21-1
CASSETGQGRPQHF | TGTGCCAGCAGTGAAACAGGACAGGGGAGGCCCCAGCATTTT | TRBJ1-5 | NA | TRBD1 | TRBV6-1
CASSDMAEKTQYF | TGTGCCAGCAGTGATATGGCGGAAAAGACCCAGTACTTC | TRBJ2-5 | NA | NA | TRBV6-1
CASSLNSGRFYEQYF | TGTGCCAGCAGCTTAAATAGCGGGAGGTTCTACGAGCAGTACTTC | TRBJ2-7 | NA | TRBD2 | TRBV5-5
CASSLAGGTEAFF | TGTGCCAGCAGCTTAGCCGGGGGCACTGAAGCTTTCTTT | TRBJ1-1 | once | NA | TRBV11-2
CASSLSGRGTDTQYF | TGTGCCAGCAGCTTAAGTGGGCGGGGCACAGATACGCAGTATTTT | TRBJ2-3 | NA | NA | TRBV7-9
CASSLGDRVYGYTF | TGTGCCAGCAGCTTAGGTGACAGGGTATATGGCTACACCTTC | TRBJ1-2 | NA | TRBD1 | TRBV7-9
CASSSQGNTEAFF | TGTGCCAGCAGCTCCCAGGGGAACACTGAAGCTTTCTTT | TRBJ1-1 | once | NA | TRBV7-3
CASTIQGASTGELFF | TGTGCCAGCACCATACAGGGGGCGAGCACCGGGGAGCTGTTTTTT | TRBJ2-2 | NA | TRBD1 | TRBV28
CAIKEQETQYF | TGTGCCATCAAGGAGCAAGAGACCCAGTACTTC | TRBJ2-5 | NA | NA | TRBV10-3
CSVLPQGACTEAFF | TGCAGCGTCCTTCCCCAGGGGGCCTGCACTGAAGCTTTCTTT | TRBJ1-1 | NA | TRBD1 | TRBV29-1
CASRTGGEKNTEAFF | TGTGCCAGTAGGACAGGGGGCGAGAAGAACACTGAAGCTTTCTTT | TRBJ1-1 | NA | TRBD1 | TRBV19
CAWSVYRLAGSLIHEQYF | TGTGCCTGGAGTGTATATAGACTAGCGGGATCCTTAATCCACGAGCAGTACTTC | TRBJ2-7 | NA | TRBD2 | TRBV30
CASSQRSGTDTQYF | TGTGCCAGCAGCCAAAGGAGCGGGACAGATACGCAGTATTTT | TRBJ2-3 | NA | NA | TRBV11-2
CASSPNPRDRGYEQYF | TGTGCCAGCAGCCCTAACCCCCGGGACAGGGGCTACGAGCAGTACTTC | TRBJ2-7 | NA | TRBD1 | TRBV27
CAKNRASNTEAFF | TGTGCCAAGAACAGGGCTTCAAACACTGAAGCTTTCTTT | TRBJ1-1 | NA | NA | TRBV2
CASAGRGGEQFF | TGTGCTAGTGCCGGGAGAGGCGGGGAGCAGTTCTTC | TRBJ2-1 | NA | NA | TRBV12-5
CAWRGLPREQFF | TGTGCCTGGAGGGGACTACCTCGTGAGCAGTTCTTC | TRBJ2-1 | NA | TRBD2 | TRBV30
CASSQWEEGFATNEKLFF | TGCGCCAGCAGCCAGTGGGAGGAGGGATTTGCAACTAATGAAAAACTGTTTTTT | TRBJ1-4 | NA | NA | TRBV4-1
CASKASGNTGELFF | TGTGCCAGCAAGGCTAGCGGCAACACCGGGGAGCTGTTTTTT | TRBJ2-2 | NA | TRBD2 | TRBV6-4
CASSQEEGLRAFF | TGTGCCAGCAGCCAAGAAGAAGGACTGCGGGCTTTCTTT | TRBJ1-1 | NA | NA | TRBV14
CSFRHPANYGYTF | TGCAGCTTTCGACACCCGGCTAACTATGGCTACACCTTC | TRBJ1-2 | NA | NA | TRBV29-1
CASSASRGLDTEAFF | TGTGCCAGTAGCGCATCACGGGGGTTGGACACTGAAGCTTTCTTT | TRBJ1-1 | NA | NA | TRBV19
CASSLSAPQGNYGYTF | TGTGCCAGCAGCCTATCAGCCCCACAGGGAAACTATGGCTACACCTTC | TRBJ1-2 | NA | NA | TRBV5-6
CASSSGQGRPEAFF | TGTGCCAGCAGTTCCGGACAGGGGCGGCCTGAAGCTTTCTTT | TRBJ1-1 | NA | TRBD1 | TRBV6-6
CASSADRAVGGYTF | TGTGCCAGCAGCGCGGACAGGGCCGTGGGTGGCTACACCTTC | TRBJ1-2 | NA | TRBD1 | TRBV5-4
CSVVRGNTEAFF | TGCAGCGTTGTAAGGGGAAACACTGAAGCTTTCTTT | TRBJ1-1 | NA | NA | TRBV29-1
CASSEGQAEQYF | TGTGCCAGCAGTGAAGGACAGGCCGAGCAGTACTTC | TRBJ2-7 | once | NA | TRBV6-1
CASSRTQGITYNEQFF | TGTGCCAGCAGCCGTACACAGGGAATAACCTACAATGAGCAGTTCTTC | TRBJ2-1 | once | NA | TRBV7-9
CSGRRRETQYF | TGCAGCGGGCGACGGAGAGAGACCCAGTACTTC | TRBJ2-5 | once | NA | TRBV29-1
CASSTDIRQPQHF | TGTGCCAGCAGTACGGACATCCGACAGCCCCAGCATTTT | TRBJ1-5 | NA | NA | TRBV12-3/TRBV12-4
CASCRSGRANEQFF | TGTGCCAGCTGTAGAAGCGGGAGGGCTAATGAGCAGTTCTTC | TRBJ2-1 | NA | TRBD2 | TRBV28
CASSLGGGTEAFF | TGTGCCAGCAGTTTAGGGGGGGGAACTGAAGCTTTCTTT | TRBJ1-1 | NA | NA | TRBV28
CASSSPGQGPGNTIYF | TGCGCCAGCAGCTCCCCGGGACAGGGCCCTGGAAACACCATATATTTT | TRBJ1-3 | NA | TRBD1 | TRBV5-1
CASSRLGGNEKLFF | TGTGCCAGCAGTCGTTTGGGGGGGAATGAAAAACTGTTTTTT | TRBJ1-4 | NA | NA | TRBV27
CASRGGSGTAGELFF | TGCGCCAGTCGAGGGGGTAGCGGGACCGCCGGGGAGCTGTTTTTT | TRBJ2-2 | NA | TRBD2 | TRBV10-1
CASSFARAVTGELFF | TGTGCCAGCAGTTTTGCGAGGGCGGTCACCGGGGAGCTGTTTTTT | TRBJ2-2 | NA | NA | TRBV28
CASRQGGNTIYF | TGTGCCAGCAGACAGGGTGGAAACACCATATATTTT | TRBJ1-3 | NA | NA | TRBV12-3/TRBV12-4
CASSVEAGERYGYTF | TGTGCCAGCAGCGTAGAGGCAGGGGAGAGGTATGGCTACACCTTC | TRBJ1-2 | NA | NA | TRBV9
CASSFSGQVGDTQYF | TGTGCCAGCAGCTTTTCCGGACAGGTTGGAGATACGCAGTATTTT | TRBJ2-3 | NA | TRBD1 | TRBV11-3
CASSLMGGDNSPLHF | TGTGCCAGCAGTTTAATGGGGGGGGATAATTCACCCCTCCACTTT | TRBJ1-6 | NA | NA | TRBV28
CASSQSGQHLYSNQPQHF | TGCGCCAGCAGCCAATCGGGACAGCATCTTTATAGCAATCAGCCCCAGCATTTT | TRBJ1-5 | NA | TRBD1 | TRBV4-1
CASRGTSNHEQFF | TGTGCCAGCAGGGGGACTAGCAACCATGAGCAGTTCTTC | TRBJ2-1 | NA | TRBD2 | TRBV6-5
CASSTRETDTQYF | TGTGCCAGCAGTACCAGGGAAACAGATACGCAGTATTTT | TRBJ2-3 | NA | NA | TRBV6-5
CSVRETYEQYF | TGCAGCGTTCGCGAGACCTACGAGCAGTACTTC | TRBJ2-7 | NA | NA | TRBV29-1
CASVAGGATGELFF | TGTGCCTCCGTAGCGGGAGGGGCCACCGGGGAGCTGTTTTTT | TRBJ2-2 | once | TRBD2 | TRBV30
CASSLGTSGRLRSGEQFF | TGTGCCAGCAGCCTCGGGACTAGCGGGAGGCTGCGTTCGGGTGAGCAGTTCTTC | TRBJ2-1 | NA | TRBD2 | TRBV7-8
CASSYSGPGQHYGYTF | TGTGCCAGCAGTTACTCCGGCCCAGGACAGCACTATGGCTACACCTTC | TRBJ1-2 | NA | NA | TRBV6-5
CASSETVPSSYNEQFF | TGTGCCAGCAGCGAAACAGTTCCGAGCTCCTACAATGAGCAGTTCTTC | TRBJ2-1 | NA | NA | TRBV9
CASSQDNGGMMTQYF | TGTGCCAGCAGCCAAGACAACGGGGGGATGATGACCCAGTACTTC | TRBJ2-5 | NA | TRBD2 | TRBV3-1/TRBV3-2
CASSEGLDGELFF | TGTGCCAGCAGCGAGGGACTAGACGGGGAGCTGTTTTTT | TRBJ2-2 | few | TRBD2 | TRBV5-6
CASFPSRGIPLEQYF | TGTGCCAGCTTTCCCAGCCGCGGGATACCACTCGAGCAGTACTTC | TRBJ2-7 | NA | NA | TRBV28
CASSGGQGWETQYF | TGTGCCAGCAGCGGTGGACAGGGTTGGGAGACCCAGTACTTC | TRBJ2-5 | NA | TRBD1 | TRBV5-5